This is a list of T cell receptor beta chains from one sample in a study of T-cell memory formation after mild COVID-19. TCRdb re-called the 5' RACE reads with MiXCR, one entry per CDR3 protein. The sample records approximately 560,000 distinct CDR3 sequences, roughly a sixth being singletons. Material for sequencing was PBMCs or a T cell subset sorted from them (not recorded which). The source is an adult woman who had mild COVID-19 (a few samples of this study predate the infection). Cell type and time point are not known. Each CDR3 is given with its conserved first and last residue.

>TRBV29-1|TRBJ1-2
CSVEGRYGQNYGYTF
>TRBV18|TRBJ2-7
CASSPAGRQSSSYEQYF
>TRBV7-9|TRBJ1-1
CASSQDGSGRDTEAFF
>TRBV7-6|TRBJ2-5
CASSPRASRGQETQYF
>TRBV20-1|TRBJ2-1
CSAPRAGRDEQFF
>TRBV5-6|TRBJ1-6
CASSLVGRDNSPLHF
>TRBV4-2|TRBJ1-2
CASSPRGSHGYTF
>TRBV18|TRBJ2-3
CASLAEGGTDTQYF
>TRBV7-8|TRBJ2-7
CASSLAVPTYEQYF
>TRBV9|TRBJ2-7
CASSVGTSVTYEQYF
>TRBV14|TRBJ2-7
CASSQDAASGPYEQYF
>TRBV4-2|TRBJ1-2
CASSPQGEGMVGGYTF
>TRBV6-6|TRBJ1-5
CASQGGNQPQHF
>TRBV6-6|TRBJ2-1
CASISSRGYNEQFF
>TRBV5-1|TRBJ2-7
CASSLAGRGGYEQYF
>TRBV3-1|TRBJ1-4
CASSQDVLRAEKLFF
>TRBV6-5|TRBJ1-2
CASGRGQGAGGYTF
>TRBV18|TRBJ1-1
CASSPPNQGETEAFF
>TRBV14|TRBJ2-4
CASSPDRGKNIQYF
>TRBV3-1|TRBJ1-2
CASSQDTGLSYGYTF
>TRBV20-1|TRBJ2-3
CSASNPGQGSDTQYF
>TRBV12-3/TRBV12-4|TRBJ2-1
CASSYGGFNEQFF
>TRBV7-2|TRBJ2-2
CASSFTGTLGSELFF
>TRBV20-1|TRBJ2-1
CSASTSGGYYNEQFF
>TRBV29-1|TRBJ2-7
CSVERRLAESYEQYF
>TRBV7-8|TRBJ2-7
CASSWSSGKGEQYF
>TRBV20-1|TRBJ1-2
CSARDSRHYGYTF
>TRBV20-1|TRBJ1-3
CSARDRGDTIYF
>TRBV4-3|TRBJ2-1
CASSQDRAGGYNEQFF
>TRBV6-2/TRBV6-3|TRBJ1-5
CASSQQGAGLKTQHF
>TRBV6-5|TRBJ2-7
CASRPRAWGSYEQYF
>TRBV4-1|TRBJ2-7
CASSQWGGIYEQYF
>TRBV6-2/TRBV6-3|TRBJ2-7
CASSYGQALYEQYF
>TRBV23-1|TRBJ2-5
CASSQRGTKREGEETQYF
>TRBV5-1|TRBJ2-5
CASNGDAKTQYF
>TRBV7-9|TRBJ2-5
CASSQQTSGGQETQYF
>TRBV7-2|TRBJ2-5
CASSPGFKAQYF
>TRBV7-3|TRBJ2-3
CASSLTAAGLDTQYF
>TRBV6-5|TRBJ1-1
CDSSSGWTEAFF
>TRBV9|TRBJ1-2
CASSVSTGEGYTF
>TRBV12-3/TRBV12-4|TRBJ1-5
CASSRDLGYSNQPQHF